The text below deals with one TCR beta chain. The specificity of this receptor is unknown. No base quality information exists; no much larger clone differs at one position. This entry comes from a study of cytomegalovirus exposure and HLA in healthy donors (dated by TCRdb to about 2017). For the study in its entirety: An earlier analysis of about 530 of the donors reported 250 to 350 Gb of sequence data and about 120 million unique TCR beta sequences obtained from approximately 180 million T cells. An early release that covered some 630 HLA-typed donors contained about 300 gigabases of sequencing data and around 85 million unique TCR sequences. The genetic ancestry cluster associated with self-reported Caucasian donors included over 80% of the approximately 430 genotyped donors. The study aimed to test whether signatures of past pathogen exposure could be identified by cataloging public T cell receptors. Using immunosequencing, the study profiled T cell repertoires from some 670 subjects and related those repertoires to cytomegalovirus serostatus. A separate validation cohort of about 110 different subjects was used in addition to the roughly 700-subject first cohort. The study combined high-throughput TCR immunosequencing, statistical association of individual TCRs with disease status, and machine learning to predict cytomegalovirus infection status. A later analysis re-examined previously published TCR beta repertoires from roughly 720 donors and added high-resolution HLA genotyping to investigate patterns of TCR occurrence. Rather than drawing on any new phenotypic data, the later analysis identified candidate immune exposures from TCR beta sequences and the way those sequences occurred across donors. An earlier analysis of 587 of the donors used high-throughput TCR beta sequencing to judge whether each TCR beta V gene segment behaved as functional or pseudogenic. Donor age, sex, ethnicity and CMV serostatus were collected together with the repertoire data. A later genetic analysis took genome-wide SNP genotypes for about three fifths of the roughly 700 donors and used that subset as a discovery cohort. Every repertoire in the discovery cohort had been generated on one and the same sequencing platform. Class I and class II HLA loci were covered by the typing at four-digit resolution. Typing coverage varied by locus: roughly 620-640 donors for A, B, C, DRB1 and DQB1; 500 to 550 for DQA1; about 590 for DPA1; fewer than 480 for DPB1. A few DR-DQ haplotypes were handled as single units for association and clustering because linkage in the cohort was strong. Across 398 genotyped donors of the cohort, an average of about 200,000 unique TCR beta nucleotide sequences per donor were sequenced, and around 19% of those sequences were non-productive. Overall study outcomes, separate from this receptor: According to a later genetic analysis, donors in an Asian-associated ancestry cluster had fewer N-insertions in productive TCRs than the approximately 650-donor mean. Roughly 15 rarely observed V segments, including chromosome 9 orphons, were excluded from the earlier analysis of some 590 of the donors because counts were too low. Because some donors lacked HLA typing at each locus, the association tests relied only on the typed subset. A total of roughly 160 TCR beta chains were listed by the study as associated with cytomegalovirus. Correlated functional status among segregating V segments might be attributable to linkage disequilibrium, but an unknown experimental factor could not be ruled out. In vitro tests confirmed that a few of the cytomegalovirus-associated TCR beta chains recognize cytomegalovirus antigens. The authors suggested that the approach could potentially be generalized to other disease states and immunological phenotypes. Strong co-occurrence of HLA alleles, especially DR and DQ, made assigning TCR associations to individual alleles difficult. In a later analysis, HLA-associated TCR beta chains were found to be more clonally expanded and to have lower generation probabilities than equally common non-associated chains. The sequencing pipeline was judged likely to have produced a cluster of highly shared sequence variants as a technical artifact. Immune exposure information for the cohort was limited to CMV serostatus. In this cohort, only TCR beta chains were sequenced, and detectable features were limited by the absence of alpha or paired-chain data. Cytomegalovirus status was reported to be diagnosed by the classifier with high specificity and sensitivity in both the original and validation cohorts. At a false discovery rate of 0.05, a later analysis linked 15,000 to 20,000 TCR beta sequences to specific HLA alleles. According to a later analysis, most CMV-associated TCR beta chains appeared to be HLA-restricted, and the HLA associations seemed to be driven largely by CMV exposure. According to a later analysis, parvovirus B19, influenza, CMV and Epstein-Barr virus appeared linked to several top co-occurrence clusters. According to a later analysis, TCR association rates differed among HLA loci, with DRB1 alleles showing the most associated TCRs and HLA-C alleles showing the fewest. A further reported finding was that TCR beta sequences accurately predicted the HLA-A and HLA-B alleles for most subjects in the first cohort. In an earlier analysis of 587 of the donors, most TCR beta V segments were observed in productive rearrangements about 87% or about 30% of the time, broadly matching IMGT annotations. The presence/absence analyses assumed that sequencing depth was roughly uniform across donors, and that assumption may not be true. Across donors, most TCR sequences were observed very rarely, whereas some public TCRs were present in many individuals. An association between a missense DCLRE1C variant and V-gene and J-gene trimming of TCR beta chains was found in a later genetic analysis and replicated in an independent cohort.

Library prep was done by the immunoSEQ multiplex PCR assay. For the multiplex PCR, a mixture combining 60 forward primers for TCR Vbeta segments and 13 reverse primers for TCR Jbeta segments was used. A multiplex PCR assay on genomic DNA amplified the CDR3 region of rearranged TCR beta genes. Amplified TCR beta libraries were sequenced as 87-base-pair reads on the Illumina HiSeq System. Under the source paper's analysis protocol: A later analysis counted tens of millions of unique TCR beta chains across the 600 to 850 repertoires, and 9.5 million to 11 million of these chains were shared by at least two donors. To remove PCR and sequencing errors, raw reads were error-corrected and collapsed into unique sequences using a nearest-neighbor algorithm that merged closely related sequences. To assign V, D and J gene segments, CDR3 sequences were aligned to IMGT reference sequences. Each retained sequence needed at least a six-nucleotide match to both a V gene segment and a J gene segment. Rearrangements were called productive when the CDR3 lacked stop codons and stayed in frame with V and J; all others were non-productive. Following IMGT convention, CDR3 was defined as the stretch from the second conserved V-encoded cysteine up to the conserved J-encoded phenylalanine. The earlier analysis of about 560 of the donors excluded any sequence lacking an unambiguous match to a single V gene segment. An earlier analysis of a few hundred of the donors classified V segments as functional when productive rearrangements were above 56.7% and as segregating when the standard deviation between donors was above 5%. A statistical classification framework was developed to diagnose cytomegalovirus status using the catalog of TCR beta chain sequences. A later analysis assigned V and J genes by comparing TCR nucleotide sequences with IMGT/GENE-DB human TR gene sequences. Using the TCRdist pipeline, a later analysis assigned CDR3 sequences along with most-parsimonious VDJ recombination scenarios. In a later analysis, each TCR beta chain was defined by its CDR3 amino acid sequence together with its V-gene family, and reads lacking a unique V-gene family were excluded. To address suspected cross-contamination and a sequencing artifact, a later analysis removed roughly 580 highly shared, low-generation-probability nucleotide sequences. In a later analysis, a clonal expansion index was calculated for each public chain from normalized within-repertoire ranks of inferred template counts. In a later analysis, generation probabilities were computed using a VDJ recombination model fitted to out-of-frame rearrangements, and the results were checked against IGoR. A later analysis scored TCR-TCR, TCR-HLA and TCR-CMV co-occurrence with hypergeometric tests, applying a repertoire-size bias correction to TCR pairs. To estimate false discovery rates, a later analysis permuted the HLA or CMV assignments 20 times. A later analysis grouped co-occurring TCRs with DBSCAN, adding TCRdist sequence similarity when clustering within HLA-allele-positive subsets. Repertoires with fewer than 30,000 or more than 120,000 public chains, plus five repertoires with anomalous nucleotide sharing, were excluded from co-occurrence clustering. TCRdb took this table from immuneACCESS and kept in-frame rearrangements with V and J called. Such tables lack part of the clones; where checked against another copy, unresolved V genes explain under half of the gap, and the rest is unexplained. From that table come the V and J calls and clone size; the DNA was used to work out D and trimming. This sample holds more than 90,000 clones; around 80% were observed only once. Clones ranked in the top ten supply 22% of the sample.

The cohort consisted of 666 healthy bone marrow donors. Cohort members were all nominally healthy when sampled, although unrecorded immune exposures were likely present. The donor tested CMV seropositive and was one of the 289 seropositive cohort members. A peripheral blood sample was provided by each donor, and peripheral blood mononuclear cells were used for TCR beta sequencing. The Qiagen DNeasy Blood Extraction Kit was used to extract genomic DNA from the blood cell samples. The clonotype originates from a man in his thirties or forties in good health and CMV-seropositive. Input material: PBMCs.

The DNA sequence follows: TGTGCCAGCAGCTTAGAACAGGCGTATAGCAATCAGCCCCAGCATTTT. The translation is CASSLEQAYSNQPQHF. This sequence uses TRBV7-2 and TRBJ1-5, and TRBD1 may be the D gene, going by 5 matching bases. V and J lose 1 base and 0 bases, and a span of 10 bases separates them. From the cysteine up to the phenylalanine, the CDR3 has a length of 16 residues. The CDR3 DNA has 48 bases and is translated from base 1. CDR1 and CDR2 were assigned from the germline V gene as SGHTA and FQGNSA.